This record concerns one T cell receptor beta chain sequence. This receptor's antigen is unknown. Qualities for individual bases were not recorded, and no much larger clone is one base off. Genomic DNA was extracted from sorted cells with the Quick-DNA Microprep Kit. Amplification of TCRbeta DNA was done with the immunoSEQ hsTCRbeta kit, following the protocol from the manufacturer. TCRbeta libraries were sequenced on an Illumina MiSeq instrument. The authors processed their data as follows. After out-of-frame sequences were removed, some 2.1 million distinct TCRbeta sequences remained, averaging approximately 72,000 per individual. Each individual was scored by the count of around 160 previously reported CMV-associated TCRbeta sequences and the total productive distinct TCRbeta count. A beta-binomial model was reimplemented in Python, and scikit-learn random forests with default parameters were trained on US cohort data. On the Belgian cohort, classifier performance was reported as the median AUC, along with percentile confidence intervals, across 10,000 bootstrap iterations. TCRdb re-hosts the immuneACCESS table, in-frame sequences only. Its copies lack some clones; in the studies checked, an unresolved V gene accounts for under half of them, and the cause for the rest is not known. V, J and clone size are those of that table, while D and trimming were read from the DNA. The sample table records about 40,000 clones; around 79% of these occur just once. Of the sample, about 0.79% falls within the top ten clones.

The CDR3 covers 13 residues, taking in both the cysteine and the phenylalanine. Left in the record is the CDR3 DNA by itself, 39 bases read in frame from the first base. V loses 2 bases, J loses 4 bases, and the germline ends lie 8 bases apart. For CDR1 and CDR2, the germline V gene (reference sequence) lists LNHDA and SQIVND. Single viable CD3+CD4+CD8-CD45RO+ cells were sorted as memory CD4+ T cells on a FACSAria II. CMV serostatus was assessed using a Roche Elecsys assay, by which serum IgG against CMV pp150, pp28, p38 and p52 was detected. Once the samples were thawed, total CD4+ T cells were enriched through positive selection using CD4 magnetic microbeads. The samples came from a different study that was designed specifically to examine the CD4+ T cell memory repertoire. Peripheral blood mononuclear cells were isolated and cryopreserved according to standard operating procedures, and serum was stored at -80 degrees C. The staining used CD3-PerCP (BW264/56), CD4-APC (RPA-T4), CD45RO-PE (UCHT1) and CD8-Pacific Orange (3B5) antibodies, and Sytox blue was used to exclude non-viable cells.

The data were taken from a study of memory CD4+ T cells and cytomegalovirus serostatus (dated by TCRdb to between 2018 and 2021). In the study overall: The cohort included 35 or so healthy adults from Belgium, of whom 9 were CMV seropositive and approximately 25 were CMV seronegative. To replicate a published TCR-based CMV serostatus classifier, the researchers sequenced the CD4+ memory TCRbeta repertoires of a Belgian cohort whose cytomegalovirus serostatus was known.

The investigation overall reported the following: For CMV serostatus prediction, a median bootstrapped AUC of roughly 0.94 was reached with the original framework, and a median bootstrapped AUC of about 0.9 was reached with a US-trained random forest. The results were interpreted as suggesting that the CMV-associated TCR signature is mostly present in the CD4+ memory repertoire. Of 164 previously reported CMV-associated TCRbeta sequences, about 72 appeared in the CD4+ memory repertoires, each in one to five individuals. Only CD4+CD45RO+ memory cells were sequenced, unlike the original study, which covered naive and memory CD4+ and CD8+ populations. A median bootstrapped AUC of 0.95 with a 95% CI of 0.76-1.00 was achieved on the Belgian cohort by the original-framework classifier.

Rearrangement joined TRBV19 to TRBJ1-1, with the D gene not clear enough to name. Sequencing was done on a sample of memory CD4+ T cells from blood. The sequence derives from an adult in good health and CMV-seronegative. Here is the DNA: TGTGCCAGTAGTATAAAGGGATTCACTGAAGCTTTCTTT. This is translated as CASSIKGFTEAFF.